What follows is one TCR beta chain and its context. Its antigen is currently not known. The sample holds no much larger clone one base away, and base qualities are not on file. None of the patients had been given any treatment before thyroid surgery. Using T-cell receptor beta sequencing, the researchers looked back retrospectively at clinical samples from patients, gathered between about 2012 and 2019. The data originate from a study of metastatic and nonmetastatic thyroid tumors (dated by TCRdb to about 2020). Regarding the study in general: The researchers compared repertoires between peripheral blood samples and tumor or nodule tissue samples from patients with malignant or benign thyroid disease.

The CDR3 covers 18 residues, taking in both the cysteine and the phenylalanine. Only the CDR3 DNA is retained, 54 bases long and in frame from the first base. V lost 5 bases and J lost 2 bases, and the count of bases not matched to a germline gene is 7. From the germline V gene, CDR1 is SGHTA and CDR2 is FQGNSA. Receptor amplification or capture employed PCR. Sequencing took place on an Illumina HiSeq 4000. High-throughput sequencing was used to profile the CDR3 region of the TCR beta-chain in every patient. Per the source publication's procedure: Drawing on CDR3 differences between clinicopathological groups, the researchers built a classifier meant to tell apart patients with distant-metastatic papillary thyroid cancer. The Shannon index was used to assess repertoire diversity, and the Morisita-Horn index was used to assess tumor-blood repertoire similarity. TCRdb applied fastp at Q25 and MiXCR to the public reads, then kept only in-frame beta chains. TCRdb's processing, not the authors', yielded these V and J calls. The table for this sample lists roughly 30,000 clones; roughly 3.7% of them were counted only once. The top ten clones comprise 3% to 3.5% of the sample.

Overall study outcomes, separate from this receptor: In both blood and tumor samples, TCR beta diversity was reported to be significantly higher in malignant tumors than in benign nodules.

Sequenced input: blood. The rearrangement joined TRBV7-2 to TRBJ2-1; TRBD2 aligns with 15 central bases. The receptor's source is a male donor with papillary thyroid cancer or a benign thyroid nodule (not recorded which). Some clones in this sample may be carry-over from other donors' samples. The bases are TGTGCCAGCAGCCTGGGACTAGCGGGGGGCCCTACCTACAATGAGCAGTTCTTC. This codes for CASSLGLAGGPTYNEQFF.